This TCR beta chain came from a study of blood T cell repertoires in COVID-19. Study context: Whether acute or convalescent, the COVID-19 samples came from the United States, Italy and Spain.

The CDR3 totals 13 residues. Deletions cut 5 bases from V and 2 bases from J, with 9 bases between. Points on this clone: This specimen includes other DNA sequences encoding the same CDR3.

The authors' processing: Estimated nucleated cell counts came from reference gene primer amplification. Some clones are missing from TCRdb's copy, which holds only in-frame ones; the method was immunoSEQ multiplex PCR. V and J calls and clone size are given by that table; D and trimming were obtained from the DNA. This table has around 260,000 clones, approximately 87% appearing once. The V gene is TRBV12-3 or TRBV12-4, the J gene TRBJ1-1; D perhaps matches TRBD1 (6 bases). Source material: peripheral blood. The sequence derives from a man between 60 and 70 years old who had recovered from COVID-19. The CDR3 DNA follows: TGTGCCAGCAGTCCACAGGGCAACACTGAAGCTTTCTTT. Its protein product is CASSPQGNTEAFF.